This TCR beta chain was sequenced during a study of OX40 agonist ivuxolimab in advanced cancers. Study-level information: Those enrolled were 80% to 85% male, with a mean age of around 55 years and ages from about 20 to 85. People who had prior anti-PD-1, anti-PD-L1 or anti-CTLA-4 therapy could take part, and roughly 40% had some.

The data were produced by immunoSEQ multiplex PCR, yet TCRdb's version contains in-frame clones alone and is incomplete. The sample has some 98,000 clones; just under 95% are singletons. Worth noting for this clone: What it recognizes is unknown.

Overall study results and limits: Averaged across samples, CD8+ T cells carried more expanded clones than CD4+ did.

The V end was cut by 5 bases, the J end by 2 bases, with 13 bases between. Looked up from germline, CDR1 is GTSNPN and CDR2 is SVGIG (reference sequence). CDR3 length: 14 amino acids. The V gene is TRBV30, the J gene TRBJ1-3; tentative D call: TRBD1 (6 bases). This TCR was recovered from an adult with an advanced solid tumor such as melanoma, head and neck, liver or kidney cancer. The sample was CD4+ or CD8+ T cells sorted from blood, taken in a trial of the OX40 agonist ivuxolimab. CDR3 amino acids: CAWATGFAGNTIYF. CDR3 DNA sequence: TGTGCCTGGGCAACAGGGTTCGCTGGAAACACCATATATTTT.